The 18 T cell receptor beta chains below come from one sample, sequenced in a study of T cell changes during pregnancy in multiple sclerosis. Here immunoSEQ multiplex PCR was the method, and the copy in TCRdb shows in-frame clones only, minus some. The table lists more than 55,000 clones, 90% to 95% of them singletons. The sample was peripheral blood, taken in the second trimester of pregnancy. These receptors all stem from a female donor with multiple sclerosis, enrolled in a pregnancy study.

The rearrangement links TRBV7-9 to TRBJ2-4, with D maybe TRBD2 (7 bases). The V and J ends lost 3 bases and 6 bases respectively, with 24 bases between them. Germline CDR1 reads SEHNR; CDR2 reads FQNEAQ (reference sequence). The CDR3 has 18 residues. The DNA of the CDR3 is TGTGCCAGCAGCTTCGCGATGCTTGACGGGGGGCCGAGAAACATTCAGTACTTC. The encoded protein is CASSFAMLDGGPRNIQYF.

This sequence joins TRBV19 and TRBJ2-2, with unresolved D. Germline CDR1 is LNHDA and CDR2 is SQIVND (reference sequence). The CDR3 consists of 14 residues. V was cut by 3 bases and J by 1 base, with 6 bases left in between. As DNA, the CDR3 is TGTGCCAGTAGTATCGGAGAGAACACCGGGGAGCTGTTTTTT. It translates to CASSIGENTGELFF.

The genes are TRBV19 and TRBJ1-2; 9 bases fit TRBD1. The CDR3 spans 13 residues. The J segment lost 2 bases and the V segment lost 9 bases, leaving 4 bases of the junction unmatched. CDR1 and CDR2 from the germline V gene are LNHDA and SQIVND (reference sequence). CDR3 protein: CASRDRENYGYTF. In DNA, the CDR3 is TGTGCCAGCCGGGACAGGGAGAACTATGGCTACACCTTC.

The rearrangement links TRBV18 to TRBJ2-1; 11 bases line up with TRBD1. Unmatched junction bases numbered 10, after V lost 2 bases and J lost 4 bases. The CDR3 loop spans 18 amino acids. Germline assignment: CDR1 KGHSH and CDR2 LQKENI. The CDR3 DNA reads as TGTGCCAGCTCACCAACGAGACACGGGACAGGGGGTTACAATGAGCAGTTCTTC. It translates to CASSPTRHGTGGYNEQFF.

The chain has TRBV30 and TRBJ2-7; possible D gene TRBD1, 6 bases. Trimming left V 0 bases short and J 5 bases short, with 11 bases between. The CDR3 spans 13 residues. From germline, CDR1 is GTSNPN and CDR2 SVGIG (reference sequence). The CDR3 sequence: CAWSVVAGDEQYF. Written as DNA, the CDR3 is TGTGCCTGGAGTGTAGTTGCAGGGGACGAGCAGTACTTC.

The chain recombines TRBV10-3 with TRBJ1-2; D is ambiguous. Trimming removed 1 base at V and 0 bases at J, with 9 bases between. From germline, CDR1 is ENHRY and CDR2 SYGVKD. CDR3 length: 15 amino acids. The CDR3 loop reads CAISEFQATNYGYTF. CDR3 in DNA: TGTGCCATCAGTGAGTTCCAGGCCACTAACTATGGCTACACCTTC.

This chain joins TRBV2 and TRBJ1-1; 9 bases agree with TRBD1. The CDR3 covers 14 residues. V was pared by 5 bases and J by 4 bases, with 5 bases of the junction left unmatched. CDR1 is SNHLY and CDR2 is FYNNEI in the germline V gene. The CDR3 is CASSRDRVGTEAFF. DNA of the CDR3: TGTGCCAGCAGTCGGGACAGGGTTGGCACTGAAGCTTTCTTT.

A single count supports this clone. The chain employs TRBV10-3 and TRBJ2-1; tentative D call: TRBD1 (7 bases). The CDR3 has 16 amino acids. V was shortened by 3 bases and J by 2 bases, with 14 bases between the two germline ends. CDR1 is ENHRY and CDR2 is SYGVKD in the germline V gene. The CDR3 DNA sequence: TGTGCCATCAGTGATTTTCAGGGGGGCACCTACAATGAGCAGTTCTTC. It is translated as CAISDFQGGTYNEQFF.

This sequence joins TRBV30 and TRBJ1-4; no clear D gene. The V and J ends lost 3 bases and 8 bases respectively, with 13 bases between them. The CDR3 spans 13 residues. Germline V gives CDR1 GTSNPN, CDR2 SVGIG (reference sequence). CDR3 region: CAWRGGGWEKLFF. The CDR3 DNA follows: TGTGCCTGGAGGGGCGGAGGTTGGGAAAAACTGTTTTTT. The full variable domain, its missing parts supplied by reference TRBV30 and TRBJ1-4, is SQTIHQWPATLVQPVGSPLSLECTVEGTSNPNLYWYRQAAGRGLQLLFYSVGIGQISSEVPQNLSASRPQDRQFILSSKKLLLSDSGFYLCAWRGGGWEKLFFGSGTQLSVL.

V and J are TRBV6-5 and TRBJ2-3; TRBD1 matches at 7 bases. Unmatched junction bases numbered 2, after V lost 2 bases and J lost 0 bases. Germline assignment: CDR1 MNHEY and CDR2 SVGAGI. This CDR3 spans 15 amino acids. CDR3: CASSYLTGSTDTQYF. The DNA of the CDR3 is TGTGCCAGCAGTTACCTGACAGGGAGCACAGATACGCAGTATTTT.

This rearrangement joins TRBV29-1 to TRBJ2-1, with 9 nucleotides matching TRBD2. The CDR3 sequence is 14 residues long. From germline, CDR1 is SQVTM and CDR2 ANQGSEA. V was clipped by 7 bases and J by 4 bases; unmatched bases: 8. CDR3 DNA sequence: TGCAGCGGGACTTTAGCGGGGGCGTACAATGAGCAGTTCTTC. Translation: CSGTLAGAYNEQFF.

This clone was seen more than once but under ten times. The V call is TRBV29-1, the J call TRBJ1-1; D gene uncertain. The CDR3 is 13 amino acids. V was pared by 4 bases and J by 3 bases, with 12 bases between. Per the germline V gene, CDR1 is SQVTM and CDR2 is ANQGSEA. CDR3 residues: CSVAGRRDTEAFF. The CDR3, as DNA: TGCAGCGTTGCAGGCCGGCGGGACACTGAAGCTTTCTTT.

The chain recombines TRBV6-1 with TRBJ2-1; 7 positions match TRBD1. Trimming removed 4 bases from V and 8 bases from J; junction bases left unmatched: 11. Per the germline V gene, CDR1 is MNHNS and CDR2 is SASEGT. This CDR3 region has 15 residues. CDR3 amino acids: CASSGRQGFGDEQFF. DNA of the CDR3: TGTGCCAGCAGTGGGAGACAGGGATTTGGAGATGAGCAGTTCTTC.

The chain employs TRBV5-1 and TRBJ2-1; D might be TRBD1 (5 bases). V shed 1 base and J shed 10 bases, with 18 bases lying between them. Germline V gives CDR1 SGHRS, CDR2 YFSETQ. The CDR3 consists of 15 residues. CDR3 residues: CASSLTAIRAGEQFF. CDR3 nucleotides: TGCGCCAGCAGCTTGACCGCGATCAGGGCAGGGGAGCAGTTCTTC.

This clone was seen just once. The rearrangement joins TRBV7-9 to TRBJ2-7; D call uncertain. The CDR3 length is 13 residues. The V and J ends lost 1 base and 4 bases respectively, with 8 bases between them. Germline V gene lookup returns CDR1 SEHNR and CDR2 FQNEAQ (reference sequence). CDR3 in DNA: TGTGCCAGCAGCTTAGGAGGCGATTACGAGCAGTACTTC. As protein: CASSLGGDYEQYF.

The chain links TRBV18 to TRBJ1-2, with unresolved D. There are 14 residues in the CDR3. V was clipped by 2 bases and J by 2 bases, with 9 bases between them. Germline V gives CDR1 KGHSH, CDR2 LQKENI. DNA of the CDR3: TGTGCCAGCTCACCAATCCAGATCAACTATGGCTACACCTTC. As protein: CASSPIQINYGYTF.

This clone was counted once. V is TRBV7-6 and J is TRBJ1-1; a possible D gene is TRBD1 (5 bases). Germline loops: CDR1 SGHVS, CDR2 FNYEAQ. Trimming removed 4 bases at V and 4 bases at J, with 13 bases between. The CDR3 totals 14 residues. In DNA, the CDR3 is TGTGCCAGCAGCTCCAGGGAGGGAGGCACTGAAGCTTTCTTT. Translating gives CASSSREGGTEAFF.

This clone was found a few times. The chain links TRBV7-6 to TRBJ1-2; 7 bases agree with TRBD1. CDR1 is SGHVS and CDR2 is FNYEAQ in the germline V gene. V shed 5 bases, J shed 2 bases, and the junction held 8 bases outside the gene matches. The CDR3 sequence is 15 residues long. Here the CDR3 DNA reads TGTGCCAGCAGCCCTACCCCGACAGGGAACTATGGCTACACCTTC. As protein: CASSPTPTGNYGYTF. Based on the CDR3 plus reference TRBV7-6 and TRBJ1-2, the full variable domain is GAGVSQSPRYKVTKRGQDVALRCDPISGHVSLYWYRQALGQGPEFLTYFNYEAQQDKSGLPNDRFSAERPEGSISTLTIQRTEQRDSAMYRCASSPTPTGNYGYTFGSGTRLTVV.